The T cell receptor (beta chain) described here comes from a study of cytomegalovirus exposure and HLA in healthy donors. Study outcomes and limitations: An analysis done earlier found most TCR beta V segments productive about 90% or about 30% of the time.

The V segment lost 0 bases and the J segment 2 bases; nucleotides outside the gene matches: 3. The germline CDR1 and CDR2 sequences are SGHDT and YYEEEE. The CDR3 spans 15 residues. Primers for the PCR totalled 60 Vbeta and 13 Jbeta. Here immunoSEQ multiplex PCR was the method, and the copy in TCRdb shows in-frame clones only, minus some. The top ten hold about 2.9% of the sample, which has approximately 59,000 clones, 78% seen once. Note on this clone: Its antigen is still unknown.

This receptor was taken from a girl under 18 in good health and CMV-seropositive. The rearrangement links TRBV5-6 to TRBJ2-7, with 9 bases identical to TRBD1. Sequencing was carried out using PBMCs. The CDR3 bases are TGTGCCAGCAGCTTGGAAGACAGGGGGACCTACGAGCAGTACTTC. Its translation: CASSLEDRGTYEQYF. The full variable domain, rest sourced from reference TRBV5-6 and TRBJ2-7, is DAGVTQSPTHLIKTRGQQVTLRCSPKSGHDTVSWYQQALGQGPQFIFQYYEEEERQRGNFPDRFSGHQFPNYSSELNVNALLLGDSALYLCASSLEDRGTYEQYFGPGTRLTVT.